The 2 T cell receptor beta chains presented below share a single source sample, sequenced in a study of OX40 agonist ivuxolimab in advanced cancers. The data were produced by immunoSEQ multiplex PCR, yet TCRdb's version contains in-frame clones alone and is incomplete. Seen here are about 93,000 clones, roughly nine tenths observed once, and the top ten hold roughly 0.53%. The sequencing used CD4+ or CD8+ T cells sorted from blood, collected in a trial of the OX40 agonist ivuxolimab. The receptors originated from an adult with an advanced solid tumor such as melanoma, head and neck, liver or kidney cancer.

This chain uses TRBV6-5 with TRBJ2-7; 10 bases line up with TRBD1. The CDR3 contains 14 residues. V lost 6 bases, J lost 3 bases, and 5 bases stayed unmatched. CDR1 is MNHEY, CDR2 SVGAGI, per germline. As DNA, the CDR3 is TGTGCCAGCAGACGACAGGGGGCTGACTACGAGCAGTACTTC. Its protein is CASRRQGADYEQYF.

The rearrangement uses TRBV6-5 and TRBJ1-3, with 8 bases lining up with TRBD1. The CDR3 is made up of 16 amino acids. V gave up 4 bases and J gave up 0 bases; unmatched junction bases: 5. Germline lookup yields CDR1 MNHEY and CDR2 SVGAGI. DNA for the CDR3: TGTGCCAGCAGTTCGGACAGGGTGAGCTCTGGAAACACCATATATTTT. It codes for CASSSDRVSSGNTIYF.